The 4 T cell receptor beta chains given below trace back to one sample, sequenced in a study of cytomegalovirus exposure and HLA in healthy donors. The PCR had 60 Vbeta and 13 Jbeta primers. TCRdb keeps only in-frame clones here, not all; method: immunoSEQ multiplex PCR. The sample carries some 110,000 clones, roughly 78% recorded once. The sample taken for sequencing was PBMCs. Every receptor here comes from a woman in her thirties or forties in good health and CMV-seronegative.

This chain links TRBV6-5 with TRBJ1-3; no definite D call. The CDR3 consists of 13 residues. From germline, CDR1 is MNHEY and CDR2 SVGAGI. Trimming took 6 bases from V and 4 from J, leaving 10 bases between them. The DNA of the CDR3 is TGTGCCAGCAGCGCCGCGGGGGGAAACACCATATATTTT. This sequence encodes CASSAAGGNTIYF.

The chain is built from TRBV20-1 and TRBJ2-5; D not resolved. The end of the DNA aligns better with TRBJ2-7, so the J call may be wrong. The CDR3 runs 11 residues. Per germline, CDR1 DFQATT and CDR2 SNEGSKA (reference sequence). DNA for the CDR3: TGCAGTGCAAGTAACTCCTACGAGCAGTACTTC. It yields the protein CSASNSYEQYF.

Notes on this clone: One junction end disagrees with the germline gene, perhaps due to a read error. The J gene is TRBJ2-1, the V gene TRBV7-9, with D perhaps TRBD2 (6 bases). This CDR3 contains 16 residues. CDR1 and CDR2 from the germline V gene are SEHNR and FQNEAQ (reference sequence). CDR3: CSSSYHIGGPFREQFF. The CDR3 region has the DNA TGTTCCAGCAGCTATCATATCGGAGGGCCTTTTCGTGAGCAGTTCTTC.

This clone was recorded only once. The chain employs TRBV5-6 and TRBJ2-5; possible D gene TRBD2, 5 bases. CDR1 and CDR2 from the germline V gene are SGHDT and YYEEEE. This CDR3 comprises 13 residues. Trimming cost V 2 bases and J 2 bases, with 7 bases left between them. The CDR3 region is CASSFPGQETQYF. The CDR3 DNA reads TGTGCCAGCAGCTTTCCGGGGCAAGAGACCCAGTACTTC.